These 28 T cell receptor beta chains were sequenced from one sample in a study of regulatory T cells in long-lasting Graves disease. Regarding time point: newly diagnosed GD, antithyroid drugs for less than 3 months. PBMCs provided the RNA from which the TCR library was made. Construction of the TCR beta libraries employed iRepertoire HTBI primers in conjunction with Arm-PCR of CDR3 regions. TCRdb reprocessed the multiplex PCR reads via MiXCR and lists one record per CDR3 protein. The sample includes 400,000 to 650,000 distinct CDR3 sequences, about 15% of them seen just once. A further study also used this sample, focusing on T cells in Graves' hyperthyroidism and ophthalmopathy.

The specimen comprised peripheral blood mononuclear cells (PBMCs), sampled at new diagnosis, from a patient treated with antithyroid drugs. These receptors came from a woman aged 40-60 years with Graves disease.

This clonotype was found many times. The gene calls are TRBV29-1 and TRBJ1-1; the match to TRBD1 covers 11 bases. The trim removed 8 bases at V and 4 bases at J, leaving 9 bases unmatched. The CDR3 is 14 amino acids. Germline values: CDR1 SQVTM, CDR2 ANQGSEA. This CDR3 reads CSIKSGTGGTEAFF. CDR3 DNA sequence: TGCAGCATTAAATCCGGGACAGGGGGCACTGAAGCTTTCTTT.

V and J are TRBV30 and TRBJ1-1; D is uncertain. Trimming took off 4 bases at V and 3 bases at J, with 6 bases between the two ends. The CDR3 loop spans 11 amino acids. Germline V CDR1 and CDR2: GTSNPN, SVGIG (reference sequence). In nucleotides, the CDR3 is TGTGCCTGGATTTGGGACACTGAAGCTTTCTTT. This translates into CAWIWDTEAFF. Together with reference TRBV30 and TRBJ1-1, the CDR3 gives the full variable domain: SQTIHQWPATLVQPVGSPLSLECTVEGTSNPNLYWYRQAAGRGLQLLFYSVGIGQISSEVPQNLSASRPQDRQFILSSKKLLLSDSGFYLCAWIWDTEAFFGQGTRLTVV.

V is TRBV7-9 and J is TRBJ2-3; TRBD2 matches at 9 bases. The CDR3 length is 17 residues. CDR1 is SEHNR and CDR2 is FQNEAQ in the germline V gene (reference sequence). Trimming at V came to 5 bases and at J to 2 bases, leaving 11 bases not matched to a gene. The CDR3 nucleotides read TGTGCCAGCAGCCCTCCTCCTAGCGGGGCCTTCACAGATACGCAGTATTTT. Protein sequence: CASSPPPSGAFTDTQYF.

This clonotype was found a few times. The rearrangement links TRBV15 to TRBJ2-3; D call uncertain. V lost 8 bases and J lost 5, with 11 bases in between. The germline V gene has CDR1 LNHNV and CDR2 YYDKDF (reference sequence). The CDR3 is made up of 12 amino acids. This CDR3 reads CATSPLGDTQYF. The CDR3 nucleotides are TGTGCCACCTCACCCTTGGGAGATACGCAGTATTTT.

The chain couples TRBV19 to TRBJ2-1; TRBD2 matches at 9 bases. V lost 4 bases, J lost 2 bases, and 6 bases stayed unmatched. Germline loops: CDR1 LNHDA, CDR2 SQIVND (reference sequence). This CDR3 is built from 16 residues. CDR3 residues: CASSTGLALTYNEQFF. The CDR3 nucleotides read TGTGCCAGTAGTACAGGACTAGCGTTAACCTACAATGAGCAGTTCTTC.

The chain couples TRBV7-3 to TRBJ2-2, with unresolved D. The V gene's germline CDR1 is SGHTA and CDR2 FQGTGA. This CDR3 spans 13 amino acids. Trimming left V 5 bases short and J 5 bases short, with 9 bases between. CDR3: CASSQQKTGELFF. CDR3 nucleotide sequence: TGTGCCAGCAGCCAACAGAAAACCGGGGAGCTGTTTTTT.

This clonotype was seen many times. V usage is TRBV2 and J usage is TRBJ1-1, with D perhaps TRBD1 (6 bases). V lost 7 bases to trimming and J lost 5 bases, with 17 bases between them. Germline V lookup: CDR1 SNHLY, CDR2 FYNNEI. The CDR3 covers 14 residues. CDR3 in DNA: TGTGCCAGCACTGCTATAACAGGGCGGACTGAAGCTTTCTTT. It encodes CASTAITGRTEAFF.

Only a few counts were recorded for this clonotype. This chain uses TRBV30 with TRBJ2-7; TRBD1 or TRBD2 may be the D gene (5 bases each). The V end lost 2 bases, the J end lost 7 bases, and 27 bases lay between the germline ends. The germline CDR1 and CDR2 sequences are GTSNPN and SVGIG (reference sequence). The CDR3 has 17 amino acids. CDR3 region: CAWSPTGTGNIRREQYF. The DNA of the CDR3 is TGTGCCTGGAGTCCCACCGGGACCGGGAACATACGAAGAGAGCAGTACTTC.

This clonotype was counted at least ten times. The gene calls are TRBV7-3 and TRBJ2-1, with D possibly TRBD2 on 7 matching bases. The CDR3 consists of 14 residues. Per germline, CDR1 SGHTA and CDR2 FQGTGA. The V gene lost 10 bases and the J gene lost 9 bases, with 22 bases spanning the gap. CDR3 sequence reads: CATSRGGGESEQFF. CDR3 DNA sequence: TGTGCCACCTCGAGGGGGGGCGGCGAAAGTGAGCAGTTCTTC.

This clonotype was picked up many times. The rearrangement uses TRBV9 and TRBJ1-1, with a weak D call TRBD1 (5 bases). This CDR3 is 14 amino acids long. Between the trimmed V and J ends, which lost 0 bases and 3 bases, there was a span of 9 bases. CDR1 is SGDLS and CDR2 is YYNGEE in the germline V gene. CDR3 region: CASSVDPGDTEAFF. In nucleotides, the CDR3 is TGTGCCAGCAGCGTAGACCCGGGGGACACTGAAGCTTTCTTT.

The chain has TRBV30 and TRBJ2-1, with TRBD2 identical over 13 bases. The V gene end was trimmed by 3 bases and the J gene end by 2 bases; junction bases not matched to a gene: 7. The CDR3 runs to 17 residues. Germline loops: CDR1 GTSNPN, CDR2 SVGIG (reference sequence). As DNA, the CDR3 is TGTGCCTGGAGAGCGACTAGCGGGAGGAGTCCCTACAATGAGCAGTTCTTC. This gives the protein CAWRATSGRSPYNEQFF.

V and J are TRBV4-1 and TRBJ1-6, with D perhaps matching TRBD1 (6 bases). Trimming pared 4 bases from V and 8 bases from J, leaving 12 bases between. Germline V gene data show CDR1 as MGHRA and CDR2 as YSYEKL. The CDR3 runs 14 residues. The CDR3 loop reads CASSLGGNDSPLHF. CDR3 DNA: TGCGCCAGCAGCCTAGGGGGAAACGATTCACCCCTCCACTTT.

This clonotype showed up many times. J is TRBJ1-6 and V is TRBV2; 9 positions match TRBD1. This CDR3 region has 15 residues. With 8 bases clipped from V and 6 bases from J, the junction kept 8 bases outside the gene matches. Germline-derived CDR1 and CDR2 are SNHLY and FYNNEI. CDR3 DNA: TGTGCCAGCGGCGATGGGACAGGGCTTAATTCACCCCTCCACTTT. This sequence encodes CASGDGTGLNSPLHF.

CDR3 sequence: CASSLVGAVETQYF. In DNA, the CDR3 is TGCGCCAGCAGCTTGGTAGGGGCGGTGGAGACCCAGTACTTC. This chain joins TRBV5-1 and TRBJ2-5, with a weak D call TRBD1 (5 bases). V dropped 0 bases and J dropped 5 bases, with 11 bases sitting between them. This CDR3 is built from 14 residues. Germline CDR1 and CDR2: SGHRS and YFSETQ.

The chain has TRBV28 and TRBJ1-6, with 7 bases that match TRBD1. Per the germline V gene, CDR1 is MDHEN and CDR2 is SYDVKM. V shed 5 bases, J shed 7 bases, and the junction held 5 bases outside the gene matches. There are 14 residues in the CDR3. The CDR3 region is CASSHRGSNSPLHF. CDR3 bases: TGTGCCAGCAGTCACAGGGGTTCCAATTCACCCCTCCACTTT.

This clonotype has ten or more counts. The rearrangement links TRBV12-3 or TRBV12-4 to TRBJ2-1; 7 bases are shared with TRBD2. The V gene end was trimmed by 3 bases and the J gene end by 4 bases; junction bases not matched to a gene: 9. The CDR3 extends over 16 amino acids. This chain's CDR3 is CASSFGSRLAYNEQFF. CDR3 DNA: TGTGCCAGCAGTTTCGGGTCGAGACTAGCATACAATGAGCAGTTCTTC.

This chain links TRBV12-3 or TRBV12-4 with TRBJ1-2, with TRBD1 identical over 7 bases. The length of the CDR3 is 12 residues. The J segment lost 8 bases and the V segment lost 5 bases, leaving 5 bases of the junction unmatched. The CDR3 loop reads CASSQLQGGYTF. The CDR3 region has the DNA TGTGCCAGCAGTCAATTACAGGGGGGCTACACCTTC.

This clonotype came up many times. The chain recombines TRBV27 with TRBJ1-2; 9 nucleotides line up with TRBD1. V shed 6 bases, J shed 2 bases, and the junction held 16 bases outside the gene matches. Germline V gene sequence: CDR1 MNHEY, CDR2 SMNVEV (reference sequence). This CDR3 has 18 residues. CDR3 sequence reads: CASRGGVVNRGRNYGYTF. The CDR3 DNA follows: TGTGCCAGCAGGGGGGGGGTTGTCAACAGGGGGCGCAACTATGGCTACACCTTC.

This clonotype was counted many times. The chain couples TRBV3-1 to TRBJ1-5; 9 bases are a match to TRBD1. The CDR3 spans 15 residues. The junction had 5 bases not matched to a gene; V was cut back by 5 bases and J by 3 bases. Germline V gene data show CDR1 as LGHDT and CDR2 as YNNKEL (reference sequence). The CDR3 coding sequence is TGTGCCAGCAGCTTAGGGACAGGGAACAATCAGCCCCAGCATTTT. This sequence encodes CASSLGTGNNQPQHF.

This clonotype came up a few times. The chain couples TRBV5-8 to TRBJ1-5, with D perhaps TRBD1 (5 bases). Germline CDR1 and CDR2: SGHTS and YDEGEE. This CDR3 region has 13 residues. Trimming left V 1 base short and J 7 bases short, with 9 bases between. In DNA, the CDR3 is TGTGCCAGCAGCTTGCAGGGCAGACAGCCCCAGCATTTT. This codes for CASSLQGRQPQHF.

This clonotype has ten or more counts. CDR3 DNA sequence: TGTGCCAGCAGCCAAGTGAGAAACGAGCAGTACTTC. Encoded protein: CASSQVRNEQYF. The chain recombines TRBV12-3 or TRBV12-4 with TRBJ2-7; D is ambiguous. This CDR3 comprises 12 residues. V was cut by 6 bases and J by 5 bases, with 11 bases left in between.

This clonotype has at least ten counts. The V call is TRBV11-2, the J call TRBJ2-1; 8 bases map to TRBD1. This CDR3 spans 16 amino acids. V was pared by 4 bases and J by 6 bases, with 11 bases of the junction left unmatched. Germline loops: CDR1 SGHAT, CDR2 FQNNGV. The CDR3 is CASSSVGQGAANEQFF. The DNA of the CDR3 is TGTGCCAGCAGCTCCGTTGGGCAGGGGGCGGCCAATGAGCAGTTCTTC.

In this sample, this clonotype turned up many times. This sequence joins TRBV6-1 and TRBJ2-7; TRBD1 aligns across 7 bases. Germline V lookup: CDR1 MNHNS, CDR2 SASEGT. After removal of 7 bases from V and 0 bases from J, the junction contained 6 bases not matched to a gene. This CDR3 has 14 residues. The CDR3 DNA sequence: TGTGCCAGCACACAGGACAGGTCCTCCTACGAGCAGTACTTC. Protein product: CASTQDRSSYEQYF.

This clonotype was counted ten times or more. This chain links TRBV6-1 with TRBJ2-5; tentative D call: TRBD2 (7 bases). Trimming pared 6 bases from V and 2 bases from J, leaving 19 bases between. The germline V gene encodes CDR1 MNHNS and CDR2 SASEGT. CDR3 length equals 16 residues. Written as DNA, the CDR3 is TGTGCCAGCAGCCCGTGGGGGGGGGGCAGGCAAGAGACCCAGTACTTC. Translating it yields CASSPWGGGRQETQYF.

There are a few counts of this clonotype. The J gene is TRBJ2-3, the V gene TRBV11-3; the match to TRBD1 covers 8 bases. V gave up 1 base and J gave up 2 bases; unmatched junction bases: 8. The CDR3 runs to 17 residues. Germline assignment: CDR1 SGHNT and CDR2 YENEEA. CDR3: CASSLGERQGTTDTQYF. The CDR3 bases are TGTGCCAGCAGCTTAGGGGAGCGACAGGGGACCACAGATACGCAGTATTTT.

This clonotype showed up many times. The V call is TRBV3-1, the J call TRBJ2-7; D uncertain. The length of the CDR3 is 15 residues. The germline V and J ends were trimmed by 1 base and 3 bases, with 13 bases remaining between them. Germline CDR1 reads LGHDT; CDR2 reads YNNKEL (reference sequence). CDR3 nucleotide sequence: TGTGCCAGCAGCCAAGCCGTGGGCCCGTACTACGAGCAGTACTTC. The encoded protein is CASSQAVGPYYEQYF.

The table lists this clonotype with many counts. This rearrangement joins TRBV7-8 to TRBJ2-5; 8 positions agree with TRBD2. CDR3 length equals 15 residues. CDR1 SGHVS and CDR2 FQNEAQ come from the germline V gene. With 2 bases clipped from V and 1 base from J, the junction kept 3 bases outside the gene matches. CDR3 sequence reads: CASSLNGLAQETQYF. In DNA, the CDR3 is TGTGCCAGCAGCTTAAACGGACTAGCCCAAGAGACCCAGTACTTC. The full variable domain, its missing parts supplied by reference TRBV7-8 and TRBJ2-5, is GAGVSQSPRYKVAKRGQDVALRCDPISGHVSLFWYQQALGQGPEFLTYFQNEAQLDKSGLPSDRFFAERPEGSVSTLKIQRTQQEDSAVYLCASSLNGLAQETQYFGPGTRLLVL.

On this clonotype itself: At one end, the junction sequence differs from germline, possibly due to a read error. This chain connects TRBV5-5 to TRBJ2-5; D may be TRBD2 (5 bases). The CDR3 covers 14 residues. The V gene's germline CDR1 is SGHKS and CDR2 YYEKEE (reference sequence). The CDR3 sequence is CASSLVASWETQYF. The CDR3 region has the DNA TGCGCCAGCAGCTTGGTTGCTAGCTGGGAGACCCAGTACTTC.